This T cell receptor (beta chain) was sequenced during a study of cytomegalovirus exposure and HLA in healthy donors. For the study at large: The approximately 110 validation repertoires used the same platform as the roughly 610 first-cohort repertoires, a later analysis reported.

Study conclusions and caveats: That first-cohort TCR clusters tended to co-occur in the 95 to 150 validation repertoires was found in a later analysis. There were some public TCRs occurring in many donors, but most TCR sequences were rare. There were 150 to 200 TCR beta chains listed as cytomegalovirus-associated.

As concerns this clone: Its specificity is not known.

TCRdb's copy holds only in-frame clones and misses some; the assay was immunoSEQ multiplex PCR. This sample carries 200,000 to 250,000 clones, roughly 88% of them seen once, and the ten largest clones take over 12%. This TCR derives from a woman in her twenties or thirties in good health and CMV-seropositive. Input material: PBMCs.

The CDR3 DNA reads as TGTGCCAGCAGTTTACGCACCCGCACAGATACGCAGTATTTT. Protein sequence: CASSLRTRTDTQYF. The genes are TRBV27 and TRBJ2-3; no definite D call. This CDR3 is 14 amino acids long. The V end lost 2 bases, the J end lost 1 base, and 7 bases lay between the germline ends. Germline V gene lookup returns CDR1 MNHEY and CDR2 SMNVEV (reference sequence).